This paragraph covers one T cell receptor (beta chain) sequence. With 0 bases removed from V and 1 base from J, the gap between germline ends came to 13 bases. The CDR3 extends over 17 amino acids. In germline, CDR1 is SGDLS, CDR2 YYNGEE. The data are from a study of CD8 T cells in Susac syndrome. TCR beta sequencing covered blood CD8+ and CD4+ T cells. The TEMRA cells underwent FACS enrichment, while the CD8+ and CD4+ T cells underwent negative isolation. Random hexamers were used to reverse transcribe about 0.5 to 1 ug of RNA. Amplification of TCR beta CDR3 across 54 Vbeta and 13 Jbeta was performed with immunoSEQ multiplex PCR. TCRdb reanalysed the immunoSEQ multiplex PCR reads using MiXCR and keeps one entry per CDR3 protein. This sample has hundreds of thousands of distinct CDR3 sequences, with 85% to 95% found just once.

This sequence was found in a human donor with multiple sclerosis. Sequenced: CD4+ T cells from PBMCs. This chain uses TRBV9 with TRBJ2-2; TRBD1 or TRBD2 may be the D gene (6 bases each). The chain's CDR3 is CASSVETKGGNTGELFF. CDR3 in DNA: TGTGCCAGCAGCGTAGAAACAAAGGGGGGGAACACCGGGGAGCTGTTTTTT.